The 9 T cell receptor beta chains below all came from one sample that was sequenced in a study of blood T cell repertoires in COVID-19. Assay: immunoSEQ multiplex PCR; the TCRdb copy retains only in-frame clones and omits some. This table holds about 190,000 clones, around nine tenths found once. Specimen: peripheral blood. The origin of the receptors is a man over 45 with acute or convalescent COVID-19.

A word on this clone: Because the CDR3's place on the DNA is in doubt, the DNA is left out and the CDR3 is given as listed by TCRdb. The J gene is TRBJ2-2, the V gene TRBV7-2; TRBD2 is taken as the D call from the table, unchecked against the DNA. The CDR3 is 12 residues long, ends included. Germline V gene data show CDR1 as SGHTA and CDR2 as FQGNSA. This chain's CDR3 is CASSSSTGELFF.

The rearrangement links TRBV7-3 to TRBJ2-6; maybe TRBD2 (5 bases). Germline assignment: CDR1 SGHTA and CDR2 FQGTGA. The ends were cut back, 5 bases at V and 3 bases at J, with 17 bases in the middle. This CDR3 has 17 residues. Here the CDR3 reads CASSQEGRRSGANVLTF. The CDR3 nucleotides read TGTGCCAGCAGCCAAGAGGGAAGGCGTAGTGGGGCCAACGTCCTGACTTTC.

The CDR3 DNA is TGTGCCAGCAGTCAAATCCGGGACAGGAAGACAACTAATGAAAAACTGTTTTTT. Protein: CASSQIRDRKTTNEKLFF. The J gene is TRBJ1-4, the V gene TRBV27; 8 positions agree with TRBD1. The CDR3 has 18 amino acids. Germline V CDR1 and CDR2: MNHEY, SMNVEV (reference sequence). V was pared by 5 bases and J by 0 bases, with 11 bases of the junction left unmatched.

This clone was recorded only once. The chain uses TRBV10-3 and TRBJ1-1, with a tentative D call TRBD1 (6 bases). Germline lookup yields CDR1 ENHRY and CDR2 SYGVKD. V gave up 6 bases and J gave up 7 bases, with 21 bases separating them. The CDR3 sequence is 15 residues long. CDR3 in amino acids: CAIRAGTPETVEAFF. The CDR3 DNA is TGTGCCATCAGGGCCGGGACACCCGAGACCGTTGAAGCTTTCTTT.

The J gene is TRBJ1-2, the V gene TRBV6-5, with 7 bases lining up with TRBD1. The ends lost 7 bases at V and 2 bases at J; junction bases unmatched: 7. Germline CDR1 and CDR2: MNHEY and SVGAGI. The CDR3 is 14 residues long. CDR3 nucleotide sequence: TGTGCCAGCAAAATGGACAGGACCAACTATGGCTACACCTTC. Encoded protein: CASKMDRTNYGYTF.

V usage is TRBV19 and J usage is TRBJ1-5; 9 nucleotides align to TRBD1. With 8 bases clipped from V and 7 bases from J, the junction kept 9 bases outside the gene matches. This CDR3 comprises 14 residues. CDR1 is LNHDA, CDR2 SQIVND, per germline (reference sequence). This chain's CDR3 is CASGGQGVWQPQHF. As DNA, the CDR3 is TGTGCCAGTGGGGGACAGGGAGTGTGGCAGCCCCAGCATTTT.

This rearrangement joins TRBV4-1 to TRBJ1-4; D perhaps matches TRBD1 (6 bases). Trimming took 3 bases from V and 0 from J, leaving 8 bases between them. The V gene's germline CDR1 is MGHRA and CDR2 YSYEKL. This CDR3 is built from 15 residues. The CDR3 region is CASSQRTATNEKLFF. The CDR3 nucleotides are TGCGCCAGCAGCCAGCGGACAGCAACTAATGAAAAACTGTTTTTT.

This clone was picked up one time. This chain connects TRBV19 to TRBJ2-1; D is unresolved. The CDR3 sequence is 12 residues long. Germline V gene lookup returns CDR1 LNHDA and CDR2 SQIVND (reference sequence). V dropped 6 bases and J dropped 10 bases, with 13 bases sitting between them. This CDR3 is CASSPPVSEQFF. CDR3 nucleotides: TGTGCCAGTAGCCCCCCGGTGTCAGAGCAGTTCTTC.

The chain is built from TRBV11-1 and TRBJ2-7; D is unresolved. This CDR3 has 16 amino acids. Trimming pared 5 bases from V and 0 bases from J, leaving 17 bases between. Germline-derived CDR1 and CDR2 are SGHAT and FQDESV (reference sequence). CDR3 bases: TGTGCCAGCAGCGCCGGTGACGATTGGAGCTCCTACGAGCAGTACTTC. Protein sequence: CASSAGDDWSSYEQYF.